This record looks at one TCR beta chain sequence and its context. As yet, its antigen is unknown. The sample originates from a study of Ad26.COV2.S vaccination and SARS-CoV-2 variants. For the study at large: COV1001, an Ad26.COV2.S trial, supplied this vaccine-arm donor. Each vaccinee took Ad26.COV2.S intramuscularly, once or twice 56 days apart.

With 4 bases removed from V and 4 bases from J, the gap between germline ends came to 16 bases. The CDR3 has 16 residues. Germline values: CDR1 MDHEN, CDR2 SYDVKM. Study observations and caveats: The authors reported substantial breadth in spike-specific CD8+ and CD4+ T cell responses after vaccination.

Treatment meaning: 15 to 20 received Ad26.COV2.S at low or high dose, single or two shots; 5 received placebo; per-sample allocation not given. Day 63 after the first injection of vaccine or placebo was the sampling time. Boston provided a donor who was an adult aged 18-55 years. TCRdb's table, derived via immunoSEQ multiplex PCR, lists solely in-frame clones and lacks some. This table has 350,000 to 500,000 clones, 85% to 90% appearing once. The specimen comprised peripheral blood, sampled in a trial of Ad26.COV2.S vaccine versus placebo. The clonotype comes from a person between 18 and 59 years old who received the Ad26.COV2.S COVID-19 vaccine or a placebo. This chain links TRBV28 with TRBJ2-2; D unresolved. In DNA form, the CDR3 reads TGTGCCAGCAGTTCTACGGCAGGTTTATCCACCGGGGAGCTGTTTTTT. Its protein is CASSSTAGLSTGELFF. Complete variable domain (other parts from reference TRBV28 and TRBJ2-2): DVKVTQSSRYLVKRTGEKVFLECVQDMDHENMFWYRQDPGLGLRLIYFSYDVKMKEKGDIPEGYSVSREKKERFSLILESASTNQTSMYLCASSSTAGLSTGELFFGEGSRLTVL.